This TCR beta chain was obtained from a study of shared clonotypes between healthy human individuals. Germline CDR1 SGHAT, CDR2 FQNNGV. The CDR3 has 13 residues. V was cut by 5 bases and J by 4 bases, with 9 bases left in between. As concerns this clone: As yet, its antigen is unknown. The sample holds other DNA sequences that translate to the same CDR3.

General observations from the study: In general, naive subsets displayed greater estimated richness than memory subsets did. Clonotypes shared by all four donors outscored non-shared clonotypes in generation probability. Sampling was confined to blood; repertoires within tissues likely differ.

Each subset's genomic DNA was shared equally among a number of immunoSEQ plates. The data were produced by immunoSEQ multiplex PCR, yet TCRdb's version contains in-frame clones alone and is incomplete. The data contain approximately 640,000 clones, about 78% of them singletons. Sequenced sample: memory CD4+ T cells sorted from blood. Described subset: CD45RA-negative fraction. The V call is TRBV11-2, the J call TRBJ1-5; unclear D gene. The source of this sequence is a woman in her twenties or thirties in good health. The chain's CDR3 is CASSVDGNQPQHF. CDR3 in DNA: TGTGCCAGCAGCGTGGACGGAAATCAGCCCCAGCATTTT.